The 29 T cell receptor beta chains reported below all come from one sample, sequenced in a study of blood T cell repertoires in COVID-19. Sequenced by immunoSEQ multiplex PCR; TCRdb stores in-frame clones only, minus some. The profile covers 150,000 or so clones, with more than 75% appearing a single time and approximately 14% taken by the ten largest. Source material: peripheral blood. These receptors were obtained from a human donor with acute or convalescent COVID-19. The donor label of this sample is uncertain.

The rearrangement joins TRBV4-1 to TRBJ1-1; a weak D match, TRBD1 (6 bases). With 2 bases removed from V and 1 base from J, the gap between germline ends came to 14 bases. The CDR3 has 16 residues. Per the germline V gene, CDR1 is MGHRA and CDR2 is YSYEKL. CDR3 protein: CASSQSSGHRNTEAFF. The CDR3 DNA reads as TGCGCCAGCAGCCAATCATCGGGACACAGGAACACTGAAGCTTTCTTT.

V is TRBV5-6 and J is TRBJ2-7, with D unresolved. With 0 bases removed from V and 2 bases from J, the gap between germline ends came to 12 bases. CDR3 length: 15 amino acids. Per germline, CDR1 SGHDT and CDR2 YYEEEE. In nucleotides, the CDR3 is TGTGCCAGCAGCTTGGATGGGCAGGAACCCTACGAGCAGTACTTC. It yields the protein CASSLDGQEPYEQYF.

The V call is TRBV19, the J call TRBJ2-2; D is possibly TRBD1 (5 bases). Trimming shortened V by 5 bases and J by 0 bases, and 13 bases separated the two germline ends. This CDR3 is built from 16 residues. The germline gives CDR1 LNHDA, CDR2 SQIVND (reference sequence). CDR3 DNA sequence: TGTGCCAGTAGTCGACAGAGTATAGCGAACACCGGGGAGCTGTTTTTT. It codes for CASSRQSIANTGELFF.

This sequence joins TRBV10-1 and TRBJ1-3; D is perhaps TRBD1 (5 bases). The CDR3 consists of 14 residues. The germline V gene encodes CDR1 WNHNN and CDR2 SYGVQD (reference sequence). V lost 10 bases and J 0 bases, leaving 13 bases between the germline ends. The CDR3 DNA is TGCGCCACCCAAGACAGAAACTCTGGAAACACCATATATTTT. Translated: CATQDRNSGNTIYF.

This chain uses TRBV11-2 with TRBJ1-6; a possible D gene is TRBD1 (6 bases). The ends were cut back, 4 bases at V and 5 bases at J, with 15 bases in the middle. Germline CDR1 SGHAT, CDR2 FQNNGV. The CDR3 covers 16 residues. CDR3 amino acids: CASSSLGQRDNSPLHF. The CDR3 DNA reads TGTGCCAGCAGCTCCCTCGGACAGAGAGATAATTCACCCCTCCACTTT.

V usage is TRBV5-6 and J usage is TRBJ2-7; 10 nucleotides agree with TRBD1. J was trimmed by 6 bases and V by 5 bases; bases with no gene match: 8. CDR1 and CDR2 (germline): SGHDT, YYEEEE. This CDR3 comprises 14 residues. The CDR3 sequence: CASSWDRGSGEQYF. CDR3 bases: TGTGCCAGCAGTTGGGACAGGGGCTCTGGCGAGCAGTACTTC. Together with reference TRBV5-6 and TRBJ2-7, the CDR3 gives the full variable domain: DAGVTQSPTHLIKTRGQQVTLRCSPKSGHDTVSWYQQALGQGPQFIFQYYEEEERQRGNFPDRFSGHQFPNYSSELNVNALLLGDSALYLCASSWDRGSGEQYFGPGTRLTVT.

This sequence joins TRBV5-1 and TRBJ2-2; 9 bases map to TRBD1. The CDR3 has 16 amino acids. The germline gives CDR1 SGHRS, CDR2 YFSETQ. V lost 4 bases and J lost 5; bases outside the gene matches: 9. The CDR3 loop is CASSLSDRGGTGELFF. The DNA for the CDR3 is TGCGCCAGCAGCCTGTCCGACAGGGGGGGTACCGGGGAGCTGTTTTTT.

In nucleotides, the CDR3 is TGCGCCAGCAGCTTGGCGGGACAGGGTGGGGAAAAACTGTTTTTT. This gives the protein CASSLAGQGGEKLFF. The J gene is TRBJ1-4, the V gene TRBV5-1, with 9 bases identical to TRBD1. The V and J ends lost 0 bases and 8 bases, in that order; junction bases with no gene match: 5. CDR1 SGHRS and CDR2 YFSETQ come from the germline V gene. The CDR3 has 15 residues. The whole variable domain, filled in from reference TRBV5-1 and TRBJ1-4, reads KAGVTQTPRYLIKTRGQQVTLSCSPISGHRSVSWYQQTPGQGLQFLFEYFSETQRNKGNFPGRFSGRQFSNSRSEMNVSTLELGDSALYLCASSLAGQGGEKLFFGSGTQLSVL.

This clone was counted between two and nine times. The chain combines TRBV5-1 with TRBJ1-1; 9 nucleotides align to TRBD1. Germline values: CDR1 SGHRS, CDR2 YFSETQ. This CDR3 is 15 amino acids long. The junction had 9 bases not matched to a gene; V was cut back by 4 bases and J by 5 bases. The CDR3 bases are TGCGCCAGCAGCGCCAGCCGACAGGGGGGGACTGAAGCTTTCTTT. It codes for CASSASRQGGTEAFF.

This clone appeared a few times. This chain uses TRBV19 with TRBJ2-2, with 9 bases identical to TRBD1. Germline V gene lookup returns CDR1 LNHDA and CDR2 SQIVND (reference sequence). The CDR3 loop spans 16 amino acids. The junction had 12 bases not matched to a gene; V was cut back by 6 bases and J by 7 bases. In DNA, the CDR3 is TGTGCCAGTAGGATGACGGGACAGGGTGCTATCGGGGAGCTGTTTTTT. Protein sequence: CASRMTGQGAIGELFF.

This chain joins TRBV18 and TRBJ2-3; D gene unclear. Per germline, CDR1 KGHSH and CDR2 LQKENI. The CDR3 contains 14 residues. The V gene lost 5 bases and the J gene lost 6 bases, with 15 bases spanning the gap. CDR3 nucleotides: TGTGCCAGCTCATCCCCGTTTCCCGGGGATACGCAGTATTTT. Protein sequence: CASSSPFPGDTQYF.

The chain couples TRBV6-5 to TRBJ2-7; D may be TRBD1 (6 bases). The CDR3 has 12 residues. The V end was cut by 5 bases, the J end by 6 bases, with 11 bases between. Germline-derived CDR1 and CDR2 are MNHEY and SVGAGI. CDR3 bases: TGTGCCAGCAGTCCCGTAGGGGGCGAGCAGTACTTC. Translated: CASSPVGGEQYF.

This chain uses TRBV4-3 with TRBJ1-1, with D perhaps TRBD1 (5 bases). The CDR3 length is 14 residues. The ends were cut back, 4 bases at V and 4 bases at J, with 13 bases in the middle. Germline assignment: CDR1 LGHNA and CDR2 YSLEER. Here the CDR3 reads CASSRSGGTTEAFF. CDR3 DNA sequence: TGCGCCAGCAGCCGGAGCGGGGGGACCACTGAAGCTTTCTTT.

The chain recombines TRBV6-2 or TRBV6-3 with TRBJ1-2; 7 nucleotides agree with TRBD1. Looked up from germline, CDR1 is MNHEY and CDR2 is SVGEGT. This CDR3 contains 16 residues. Trimming removed 3 bases from V and 4 bases from J; junction bases left unmatched: 11. CDR3 region: CASSYLVGGGSYGYTF. As DNA, the CDR3 is TGTGCCAGCAGTTATCTGGTAGGGGGCGGTAGCTATGGCTACACCTTC.

The V call is TRBV5-4, the J call TRBJ1-1; D is undetermined. Germline V CDR1 and CDR2: SGHNT, YYREEE (reference sequence). Deletions cut 0 bases from V and 0 bases from J, with 9 bases between. The CDR3 extends over 15 amino acids. The CDR3 DNA reads as TGTGCCAGCAGCTTGGAATCAGTTATGAACACTGAAGCTTTCTTT. It specifies CASSLESVMNTEAFF. Full variable domain (remainder filled in from reference TRBV5-4 and TRBJ1-1): ETGVTQSPTHLIKTRGQQVTLRCSSQSGHNTVSWYQQALGQGPQFIFQYYREEENGRGNFPPRFSGLQFPNYSSELNVNALELDDSALYLCASSLESVMNTEAFFGQGTRLTVV.

CDR3 coding DNA: TGCGCCAGCAAGAGGTCTAGCGGGGGGTTGGAGACCCAGTACTTC. Amino acids: CASKRSSGGLETQYF. The chain joins TRBV4-1 to TRBJ2-5; 11 nucleotides match TRBD2. V lost 7 bases and J lost 5; bases outside the gene matches: 9. The CDR3 sequence is 15 residues long. Germline V gene sequence: CDR1 MGHRA, CDR2 YSYEKL.

The rearrangement links TRBV18 to TRBJ1-4, with D possibly matching TRBD1 (6 bases). With 4 bases removed from V and 7 bases from J, the gap between germline ends came to 19 bases. Germline values: CDR1 KGHSH, CDR2 LQKENI. The CDR3 spans 16 residues. Here the CDR3 reads CASSRREQGSGEKLFF. CDR3 DNA: TGTGCCAGCTCACGCCGCGAACAGGGATCTGGTGAAAAACTGTTTTTT.

This sequence joins TRBV7-2 and TRBJ2-3; 7 bases fit TRBD1. Germline values: CDR1 SGHTA, CDR2 FQGNSA. The CDR3 contains 17 residues. V lost 3 bases to trimming and J lost 4 bases; unmatched junction nucleotides: 13. This CDR3 reads CASSFNRQGLIADTQYF. DNA of the CDR3: TGTGCCAGCAGCTTTAACAGACAGGGTTTGATCGCAGATACGCAGTATTTT.

This rearrangement joins TRBV6-5 to TRBJ2-5; D unclear. V was clipped by 0 bases and J by 1 base, with 12 bases between them. The CDR3 spans 16 residues. Germline CDR1 MNHEY, CDR2 SVGAGI. The CDR3 DNA reads TGTGCCAGCAGTTACTCCGGGTGGAATCGCCAAGAGACCCAGTACTTC. As protein: CASSYSGWNRQETQYF.

The V gene is TRBV5-3, the J gene TRBJ1-5, with 8 bases lining up with TRBD1. TRBV5-3 is an ORF, and what it does is uncertain. This CDR3 region has 15 residues. The J segment lost 2 bases and the V segment lost 4 bases, leaving 5 bases of the junction unmatched. In DNA, the CDR3 is TGTGCCAGAAGCCCGACAGGGGTTGGCAATCAGCCCCAGCATTTT. Translated, it gives CARSPTGVGNQPQHF.

The chain recombines TRBV6-5 with TRBJ1-1; 11 nucleotides align to TRBD1. Germline V gene sequence: CDR1 MNHEY, CDR2 SVGAGI. V dropped 5 bases and J dropped 4; count of bases not matched to a gene: 3. This CDR3 has 14 residues. The CDR3 here is CASSPGTGGTEAFF. CDR3 DNA: TGTGCCAGCAGTCCCGGGACAGGGGGCACTGAAGCTTTCTTT.

The CDR3 DNA follows: TGTGCCATCAGTGAATTAGCGGGGGGGAGCAATGAGCAGTTCTTC. Its protein is CAISELAGGSNEQFF. The chain has TRBV10-3 and TRBJ2-1, with 11 bases identical to TRBD2. The CDR3 is made up of 15 amino acids. Trimming cost V 3 bases and J 6 bases; bases outside gene matches: 4. Germline assignment: CDR1 ENHRY and CDR2 SYGVKD.

For the CDR3, the DNA is TGTGCCAGCAGTGAAGTTACAGGGGGCGTGTACGAGCAGTACTTC. Residues: CASSEVTGGVYEQYF. V and J are TRBV6-1 and TRBJ2-7; 9 nucleotides agree with TRBD1. Trimming removed 1 base from V and 4 bases from J; junction bases left unmatched: 5. The length of the CDR3 is 15 residues. Germline V gives CDR1 MNHNS, CDR2 SASEGT.

The chain has TRBV7-9 and TRBJ1-2, with 9 bases aligning to TRBD1. Germline CDR1 SEHNR, CDR2 FQNEAQ (reference sequence). The CDR3 is 15 residues long. V lost 5 bases, J lost 4 bases, and 8 bases stayed unmatched. In DNA, the CDR3 is TGTGCCAGCAGCCCGCGACAGGGGGGAATCTATGGCTACACCTTC. Its translation: CASSPRQGGIYGYTF.

The table lists this clone with a few counts. The sample carries other DNA sequences with the same CDR3. The chain carries TRBV29-1 and TRBJ1-1; 9 bases match TRBD1. V trimming: 7 bases; J trimming: 5 bases; junction bases outside the gene matches: 5. There are 12 residues in the CDR3. The germline V gene has CDR1 SQVTM and CDR2 ANQGSEA. The CDR3: CSADRGNTEAFF. CDR3 in DNA: TGCAGCGCAGACAGGGGGAATACTGAAGCTTTCTTT. Using reference TRBV29-1 and TRBJ1-1 for the parts outside the CDR3, the full variable domain is SAVISQKPSRDICQRGTSLTIQCQVDSQVTMMFWYRQQPGQSLTLIATANQGSEATYESGFVIDKFPISRPNLTFSTLTVSNMSPEDSSIYLCSADRGNTEAFFGQGTRLTVV.

The chain recombines TRBV7-9 with TRBJ2-1; D might be TRBD1 (6 bases). V lost 0 bases to trimming and J lost 9 bases, with 9 bases between them. Germline values: CDR1 SEHNR, CDR2 FQNEAQ (reference sequence). This CDR3 is 13 amino acids long. This chain's CDR3 is CASSLAPQGEQFF. CDR3 sequence (DNA): TGTGCCAGCAGCTTAGCCCCACAGGGTGAGCAGTTCTTC.

The rearrangement uses TRBV3-1 (or the pseudogene TRBV3-2) and TRBJ2-5; the match to TRBD2 covers 8 bases. V shed 1 base, J shed 4 bases, and the junction held 8 bases outside the gene matches. This CDR3 is 16 amino acids long. Per the germline V gene, CDR1 is LGHDT and CDR2 is YNNKEL (reference sequence). The CDR3 nucleotides are TGTGCCAGCAGCCAAGGGGTAGCGGGGAGGGGAGAGACCCAGTACTTC. Translated: CASSQGVAGRGETQYF.

The chain links TRBV7-2 to TRBJ1-1; no reliable D call. Germline loops: CDR1 SGHTA, CDR2 FQGNSA. Trimming removed 5 bases at V and 1 base at J, with 14 bases between. CDR3 length equals 15 residues. CDR3 sequence reads: CASSIGFGENTEAFF. In DNA form, the CDR3 reads TGTGCCAGCAGCATCGGGTTCGGGGAGAACACTGAAGCTTTCTTT.

This clone showed up just a few times. This chain connects TRBV5-6 to TRBJ1-3; the match to TRBD1 covers 10 bases. The CDR3 is made up of 15 amino acids. The trim removed 6 bases at V and 3 bases at J, leaving 6 bases unmatched. Germline CDR1 reads SGHDT; CDR2 reads YYEEEE. For the CDR3, the DNA is TGTGCCAGCATCCTGGGACAGGGGATTGGAAACACCATATATTTT. It yields the protein CASILGQGIGNTIYF.